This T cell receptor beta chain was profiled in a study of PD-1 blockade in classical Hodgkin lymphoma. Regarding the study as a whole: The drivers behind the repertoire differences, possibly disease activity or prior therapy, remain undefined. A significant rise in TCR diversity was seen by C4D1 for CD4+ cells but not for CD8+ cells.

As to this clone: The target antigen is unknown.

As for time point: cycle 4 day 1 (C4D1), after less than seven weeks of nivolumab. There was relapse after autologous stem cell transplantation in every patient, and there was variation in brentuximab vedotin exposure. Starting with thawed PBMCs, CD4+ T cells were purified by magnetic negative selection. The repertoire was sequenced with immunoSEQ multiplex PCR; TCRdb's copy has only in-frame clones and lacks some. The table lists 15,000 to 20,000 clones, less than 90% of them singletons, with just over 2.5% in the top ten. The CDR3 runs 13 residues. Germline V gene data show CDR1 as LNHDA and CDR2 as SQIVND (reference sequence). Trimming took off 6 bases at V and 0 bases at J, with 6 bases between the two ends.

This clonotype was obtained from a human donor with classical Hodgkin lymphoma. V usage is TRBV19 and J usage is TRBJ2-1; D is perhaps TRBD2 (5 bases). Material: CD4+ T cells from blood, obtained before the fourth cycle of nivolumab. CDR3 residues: CASRRDSYNEQFF. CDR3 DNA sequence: TGTGCCAGTAGGAGGGACTCCTACAATGAGCAGTTCTTC.